The 9 T cell receptor beta chains below come from one sample, sequenced in a study of shared clonotypes between healthy human individuals. Profiled with immunoSEQ multiplex PCR; TCRdb holds only in-frame clones, not every one. Among about 2.4 million clones listed, 93% were seen once. The sequenced sample was naive CD4+ T cells from PBMCs. The subset: CD45RA+ positively selected. The source is a man in his late teens or twenties in good health. Some clones in this sample may be carry-over from other donors' samples.

The chain combines TRBV5-1 with TRBJ2-5, with D perhaps assigned TRBD1 or TRBD2 (5 bases each). The germline CDR1 and CDR2 sequences are SGHRS and YFSETQ. The CDR3 totals 12 residues. V shed 6 bases and J shed 5 bases, with 11 bases lying between them. The CDR3 here is CASTSWGETQYF. As DNA, the CDR3 is TGCGCCAGCACCTCCTGGGGGGAGACCCAGTACTTC.

This clone has just one count. J is TRBJ1-2 and V is TRBV5-1; tentative D call: TRBD1 (6 bases). Germline assignment: CDR1 SGHRS and CDR2 YFSETQ. The CDR3 extends over 13 amino acids. V shed 3 bases and J shed 7 bases, with 13 bases lying between them. The CDR3 region is CASSSYTGRGYTF. The CDR3 DNA reads as TGCGCCAGCAGCTCTTATACAGGGCGTGGCTACACCTTC.

V is TRBV29-1 and J is TRBJ2-1, with unresolved D. Trimming removed 7 bases from V and 2 bases from J, with 15 bases in between. The germline gives CDR1 SQVTM, CDR2 ANQGSEA. The CDR3 is 14 residues long. CDR3 coding DNA: TGCAGCGGAGCCCGAGTACTTACCTACAATGAGCAGTTCTTC. Translated, it gives CSGARVLTYNEQFF.

The V gene is TRBV5-1, the J gene TRBJ2-1; D uncertain. This CDR3 contains 17 residues. Germline CDR1 SGHRS, CDR2 YFSETQ. Between the trimmed V and J ends, which lost 1 base and 7 bases, there was a span of 21 bases. In DNA form, the CDR3 reads TGCGCCAGCAGCTTGCCCGGCAACCGGAGTTTCGTGAATGAGCAGTTCTTC. Its protein is CASSLPGNRSFVNEQFF.

The chain employs TRBV15 and TRBJ1-5; 8 bases fit TRBD1. The CDR3 is made up of 14 amino acids. CDR1 LNHNV and CDR2 YYDKDF come from the germline V gene (reference sequence). Trimming cost V 3 bases and J 7 bases; bases outside gene matches: 5. The CDR3 here is CATSRTGAGQPQHF. CDR3 DNA sequence: TGTGCCACCAGCAGGACAGGGGCAGGGCAGCCCCAGCATTTT. Full variable domain (outside the CDR3, taken from reference TRBV15 and TRBJ1-5): DAMVIQNPRYQVTQFGKPVTLSCSQTLNHNVMYWYQQKSSQAPKLLFHYYDKDFNNEADTPDNFQSRRPNTSFCFLDIRSPGLGDTAMYLCATSRTGAGQPQHFGDGTRLSIL.

The chain carries TRBV19 and TRBJ2-1, with TRBD2 matching over 7 bases. The germline V gene encodes CDR1 LNHDA and CDR2 SQIVND (reference sequence). The CDR3 sequence is 15 residues long. V shed 9 bases and J 7 bases; nucleotides not matched to a gene: 15. In DNA, the CDR3 is TGTGCCAGCGGGCGGGGGAGGGCCGGGTCGAATGAGCAGTTCTTC. Translated, it gives CASGRGRAGSNEQFF.

With respect to this clone: This CDR3 is also generated by other DNA sequences in the sample. The chain recombines TRBV9 with TRBJ1-1; D perhaps matches TRBD1 (5 bases). The V end was cut by 0 bases, the J end by 1 base, with 7 bases between. The CDR3 runs 14 residues. Germline V gene lookup returns CDR1 SGDLS and CDR2 YYNGEE. The CDR3 nucleotides are TGTGCCAGCAGCGTAGAGGGGAGGAACACTGAAGCTTTCTTT. It specifies CASSVEGRNTEAFF.

The CDR3 protein is CASSRGTVNNSPLHF. The CDR3, as DNA: TGTGCCAGCAGCCGAGGGACAGTCAATAATTCACCCCTCCACTTT. This sequence joins TRBV6-5 and TRBJ1-6, with 7 positions matching TRBD1. CDR1 and CDR2 (germline): MNHEY, SVGAGI. J lost 5 bases, V lost 6 bases, and 7 bases had no gene match. The CDR3 length is 15 residues.

The chain has TRBV18 and TRBJ2-1, with TRBD1 matching over 7 bases. This CDR3 has 15 residues. The J segment lost 4 bases and the V segment lost 6 bases, leaving 9 bases of the junction unmatched. Germline lookup yields CDR1 KGHSH and CDR2 LQKENI. CDR3 protein: CASSLGTVNYNEQFF. Here the CDR3 DNA reads TGTGCCAGCTCGCTGGGGACAGTAAATTACAATGAGCAGTTCTTC.